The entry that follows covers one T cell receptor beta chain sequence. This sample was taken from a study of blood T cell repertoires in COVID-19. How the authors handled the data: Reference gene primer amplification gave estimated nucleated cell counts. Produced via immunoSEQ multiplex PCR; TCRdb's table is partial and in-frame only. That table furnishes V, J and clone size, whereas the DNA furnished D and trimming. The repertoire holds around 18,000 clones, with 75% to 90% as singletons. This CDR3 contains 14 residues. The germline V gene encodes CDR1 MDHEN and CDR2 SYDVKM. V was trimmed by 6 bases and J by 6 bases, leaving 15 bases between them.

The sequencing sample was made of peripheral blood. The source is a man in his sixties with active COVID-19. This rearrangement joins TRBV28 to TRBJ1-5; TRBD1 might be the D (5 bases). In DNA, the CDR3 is TGTGCCAGCAGGGGATTGGGGGAGGGTCAGCCCCAGCATTTT. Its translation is CASRGLGEGQPQHF.